What follows is one T cell receptor (beta chain) and its context. TCRdb keeps only in-frame clones here, not all; method: immunoSEQ multiplex PCR. Found here are approximately 100,000 clones, about nine tenths of them singletons; the top ten hold roughly 0.93%. These data belong to a study of PD-L1 blockade in urothelial cancer. At the level of the study: Atezolizumab at 1,200 mg intravenously every 3 weeks was started by patients in 2014.

Sequencing was performed on PBMCs, taken around atezolizumab (anti-PD-L1) treatment. This TCR came from a woman of 80 years or more with urothelial cancer.

CDR3 region: CASSHGTGLGNEKLFF. In DNA, the CDR3 is TGTGCCAGCAGCCATGGGACAGGGCTGGGAAATGAAAAACTGTTTTTT. The chain links TRBV7-6 to TRBJ1-4; TRBD1 aligns across 9 bases. Germline CDR1 reads SGHVS; CDR2 reads FNYEAQ. The CDR3 covers 16 residues. Trimming took 5 bases from V and 5 from J; bases not matched to a gene: 9.